This TCR beta chain was retrieved from a study of PD-L1 blockade in urothelial cancer. In the study overall: The patients first took atezolizumab in about 2014, receiving 1,200 mg intravenously every 3 weeks. Reported median T cell count for blood samples was 110,000 to 150,000. Whole-study findings and limits: Tumor-associated clones in the blood of durable-benefit patients grew more at 3 weeks. Pretreatment clonality of the blood TCR repertoire below the median was predictive of superior survival.

V was shortened by 1 base and J by 1 base, with 10 bases between the two germline ends. The CDR3 loop spans 16 amino acids. The germline V gene has CDR1 LNHDA and CDR2 SQIVND (reference sequence). Clones were sequenced by immunoSEQ multiplex PCR, and TCRdb holds only the in-frame ones, with some missing. The repertoire holds roughly 49,000 clones, with about 85% as singletons. Worth noting for this clone: The antigen remains unidentified.

This receptor was identified in a man aged 55 to 70 with urothelial cancer. The V gene is TRBV19, the J gene TRBJ2-2; D remains unclear. Sample: PBMCs, taken around atezolizumab (anti-PD-L1) treatment. CDR3 DNA: TGTGCCAGTAGTATAGGGTGGCAGAAGAACACCGGGGAGCTGTTTTTT. It encodes CASSIGWQKNTGELFF.